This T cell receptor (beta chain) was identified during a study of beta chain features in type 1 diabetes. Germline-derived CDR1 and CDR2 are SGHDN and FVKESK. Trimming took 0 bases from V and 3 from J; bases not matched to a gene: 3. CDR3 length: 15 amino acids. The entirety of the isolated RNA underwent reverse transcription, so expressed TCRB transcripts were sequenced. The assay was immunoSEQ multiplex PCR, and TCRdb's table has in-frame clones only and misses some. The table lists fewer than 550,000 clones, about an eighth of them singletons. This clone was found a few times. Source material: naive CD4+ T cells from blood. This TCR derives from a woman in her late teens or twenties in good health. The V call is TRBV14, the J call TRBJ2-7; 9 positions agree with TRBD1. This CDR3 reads CASSQEGQGRYEQYF. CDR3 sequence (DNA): TGTGCCAGCAGCCAAGAGGGACAGGGTCGCTACGAGCAGTACTTC.